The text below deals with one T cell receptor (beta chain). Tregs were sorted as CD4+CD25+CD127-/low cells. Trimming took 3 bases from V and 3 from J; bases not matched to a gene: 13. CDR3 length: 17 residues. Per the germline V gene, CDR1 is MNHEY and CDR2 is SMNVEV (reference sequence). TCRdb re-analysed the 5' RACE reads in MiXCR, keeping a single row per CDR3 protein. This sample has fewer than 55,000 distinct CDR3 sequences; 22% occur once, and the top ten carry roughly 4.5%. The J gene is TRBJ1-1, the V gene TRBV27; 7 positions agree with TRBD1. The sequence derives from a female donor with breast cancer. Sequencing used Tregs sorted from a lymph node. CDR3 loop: CASSFRSPEGAHTEAFF. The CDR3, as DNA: TGTGCCAGCAGTTTTCGGTCACCGGAGGGGGCGCACACTGAAGCTTTCTTT.